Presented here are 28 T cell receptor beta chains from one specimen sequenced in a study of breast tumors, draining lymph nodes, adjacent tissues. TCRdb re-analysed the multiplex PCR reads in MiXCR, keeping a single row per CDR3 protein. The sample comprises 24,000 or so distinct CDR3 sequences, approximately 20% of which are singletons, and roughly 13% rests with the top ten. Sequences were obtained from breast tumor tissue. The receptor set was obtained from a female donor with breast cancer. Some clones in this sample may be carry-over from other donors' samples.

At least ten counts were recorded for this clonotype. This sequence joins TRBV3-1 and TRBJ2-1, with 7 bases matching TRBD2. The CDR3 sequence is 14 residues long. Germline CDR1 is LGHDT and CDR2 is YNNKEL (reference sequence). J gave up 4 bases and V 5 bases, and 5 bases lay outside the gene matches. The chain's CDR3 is CASSSGLHYNEQFF. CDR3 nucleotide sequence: TGTGCCAGCAGCTCGGGACTACATTACAATGAGCAGTTCTTC.

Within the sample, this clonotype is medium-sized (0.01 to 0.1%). The CDR3 protein is CASSARGTGGFYEQYF. The CDR3, as DNA: TGTGCCAGCAGCGCTAGGGGGACAGGGGGCTTCTACGAGCAGTACTTC. The V and J genes are TRBV7-9 and TRBJ2-7; 12 nucleotides agree with TRBD1. Germline V gene lookup returns CDR1 SEHNR and CDR2 FQNEAQ (reference sequence). The V segment lost 5 bases and the J segment 3 bases; nucleotides outside the gene matches: 8. The CDR3 runs to 16 residues.

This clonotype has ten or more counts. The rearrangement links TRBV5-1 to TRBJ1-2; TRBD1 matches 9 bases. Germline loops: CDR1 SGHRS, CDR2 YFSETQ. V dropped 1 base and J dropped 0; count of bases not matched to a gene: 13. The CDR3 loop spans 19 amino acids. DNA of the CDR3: TGCGCCAGCAGCTTGAGCCCCGGGACAGGGTCGCTGCCTAACTATGGCTACACCTTC. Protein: CASSLSPGTGSLPNYGYTF.

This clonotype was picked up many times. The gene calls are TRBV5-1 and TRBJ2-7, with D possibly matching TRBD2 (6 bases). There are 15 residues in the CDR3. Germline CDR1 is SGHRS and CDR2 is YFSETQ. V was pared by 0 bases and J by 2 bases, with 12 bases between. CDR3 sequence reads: CASSLGGGRTYEQYF. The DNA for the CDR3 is TGCGCCAGCAGCTTGGGCGGAGGGAGGACCTACGAGCAGTACTTC.

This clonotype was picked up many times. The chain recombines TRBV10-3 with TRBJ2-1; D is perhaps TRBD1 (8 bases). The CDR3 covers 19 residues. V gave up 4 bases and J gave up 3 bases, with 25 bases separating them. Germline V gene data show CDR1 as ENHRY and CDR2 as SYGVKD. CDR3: CAISVLLQGAGVGYNEQFF. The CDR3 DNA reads TGTGCCATCAGTGTACTCCTTCAGGGGGCGGGAGTGGGCTACAATGAGCAGTTCTTC.

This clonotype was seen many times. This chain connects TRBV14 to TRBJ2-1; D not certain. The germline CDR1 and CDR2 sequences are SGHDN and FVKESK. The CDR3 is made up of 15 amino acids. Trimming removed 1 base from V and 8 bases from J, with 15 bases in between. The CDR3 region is CASSQVAGPAYEQFF. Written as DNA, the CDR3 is TGTGCCAGCAGCCAAGTTGCCGGACCGGCCTATGAGCAGTTCTTC.

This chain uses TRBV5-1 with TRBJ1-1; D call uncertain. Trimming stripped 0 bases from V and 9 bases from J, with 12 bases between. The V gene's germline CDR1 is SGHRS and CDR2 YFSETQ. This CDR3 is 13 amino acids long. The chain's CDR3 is CASSLGNSDQAFF. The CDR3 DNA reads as TGCGCCAGCAGCTTGGGGAACAGTGACCAAGCTTTCTTT.

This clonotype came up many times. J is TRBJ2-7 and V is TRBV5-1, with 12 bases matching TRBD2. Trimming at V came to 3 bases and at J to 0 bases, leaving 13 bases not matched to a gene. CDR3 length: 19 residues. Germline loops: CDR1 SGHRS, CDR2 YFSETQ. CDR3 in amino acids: CASSYSTSGRTRGSYEQYF. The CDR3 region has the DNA TGCGCCAGCAGCTATAGTACTAGCGGGAGGACACGGGGCTCCTACGAGCAGTACTTC.

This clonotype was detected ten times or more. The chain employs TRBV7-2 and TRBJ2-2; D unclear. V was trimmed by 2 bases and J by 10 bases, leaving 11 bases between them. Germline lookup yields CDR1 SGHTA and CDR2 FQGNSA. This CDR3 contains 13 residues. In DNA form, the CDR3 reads TGTGCCAGCAGCTTAAAATTACGTGAGGAGCTGTTTTTT. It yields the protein CASSLKLREELFF.

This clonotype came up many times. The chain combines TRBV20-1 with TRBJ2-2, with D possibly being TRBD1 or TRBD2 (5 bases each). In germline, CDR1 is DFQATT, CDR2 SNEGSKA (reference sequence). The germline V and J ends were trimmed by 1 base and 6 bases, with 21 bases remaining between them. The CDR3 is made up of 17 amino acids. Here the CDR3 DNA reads TGCAGTGCTAGAGGGGGGTTGGGGAATAAAGACGCCGGGGAGCTGTTTTTT. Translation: CSARGGLGNKDAGELFF.

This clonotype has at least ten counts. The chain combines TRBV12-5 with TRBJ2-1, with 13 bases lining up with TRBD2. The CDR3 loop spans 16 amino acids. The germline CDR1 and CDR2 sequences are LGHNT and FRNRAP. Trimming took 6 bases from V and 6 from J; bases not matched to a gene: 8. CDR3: CASGPLGLAGVNEQFF. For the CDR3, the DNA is TGTGCTAGTGGCCCCCTAGGACTAGCGGGGGTCAATGAGCAGTTCTTC.

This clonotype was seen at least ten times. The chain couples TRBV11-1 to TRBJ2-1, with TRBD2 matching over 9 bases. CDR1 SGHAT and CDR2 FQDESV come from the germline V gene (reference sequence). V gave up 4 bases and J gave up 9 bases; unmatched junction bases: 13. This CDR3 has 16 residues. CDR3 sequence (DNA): TGTGCCAGCAGCTATCCGGGACTAGCCCCACAAGGTGAGCAGTTCTTC. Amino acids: CASSYPGLAPQGEQFF.

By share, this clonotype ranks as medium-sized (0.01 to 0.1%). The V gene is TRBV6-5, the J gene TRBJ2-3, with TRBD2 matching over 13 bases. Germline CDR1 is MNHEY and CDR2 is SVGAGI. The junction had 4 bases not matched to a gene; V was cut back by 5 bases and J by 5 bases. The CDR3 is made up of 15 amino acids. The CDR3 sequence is CASSPRTSGRDTQYF. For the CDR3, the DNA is TGTGCCAGCAGTCCGCGGACTAGCGGGAGAGATACGCAGTATTTT.

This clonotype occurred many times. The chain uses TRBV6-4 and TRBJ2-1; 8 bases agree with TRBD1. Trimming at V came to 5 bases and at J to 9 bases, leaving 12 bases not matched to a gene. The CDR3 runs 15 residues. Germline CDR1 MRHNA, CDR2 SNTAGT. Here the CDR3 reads CASSPLPGQVGEQFF. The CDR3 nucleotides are TGTGCCAGCAGTCCACTGCCGGGACAGGTGGGTGAGCAGTTCTTC.

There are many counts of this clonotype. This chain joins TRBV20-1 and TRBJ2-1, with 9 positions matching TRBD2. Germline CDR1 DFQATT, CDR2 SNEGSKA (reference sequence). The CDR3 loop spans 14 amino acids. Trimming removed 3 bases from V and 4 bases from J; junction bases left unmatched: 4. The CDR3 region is CSASRLAGYNEQFF. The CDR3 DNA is TGCAGTGCTAGTAGGCTAGCGGGGTACAATGAGCAGTTCTTC.

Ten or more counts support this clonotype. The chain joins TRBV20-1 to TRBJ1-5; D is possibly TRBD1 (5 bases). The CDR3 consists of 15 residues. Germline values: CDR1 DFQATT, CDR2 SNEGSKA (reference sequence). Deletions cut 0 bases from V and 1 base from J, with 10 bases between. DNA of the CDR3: TGCAGTGCTAGAGATTCAGGGTTGAGCAATCAGCCCCAGCATTTT. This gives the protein CSARDSGLSNQPQHF.

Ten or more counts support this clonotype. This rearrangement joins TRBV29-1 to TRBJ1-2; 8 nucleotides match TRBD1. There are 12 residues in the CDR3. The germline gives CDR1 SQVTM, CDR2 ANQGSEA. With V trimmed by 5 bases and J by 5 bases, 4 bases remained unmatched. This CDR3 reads CSVLDRDYGYTF. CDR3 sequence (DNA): TGCAGCGTTTTGGACAGGGATTATGGCTACACCTTC.

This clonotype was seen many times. The CDR3, as DNA: TGTGCCACCCTTTTTCGGGGACCATTCTCTGGAAACACCATATATTTT. It codes for CATLFRGPFSGNTIYF. The V and J genes are TRBV6-1 and TRBJ1-3; D might be TRBD1 (5 bases). Trimming removed 10 bases at V and 0 bases at J, with 19 bases between. The germline V gene has CDR1 MNHNS and CDR2 SASEGT. CDR3 length equals 16 residues.

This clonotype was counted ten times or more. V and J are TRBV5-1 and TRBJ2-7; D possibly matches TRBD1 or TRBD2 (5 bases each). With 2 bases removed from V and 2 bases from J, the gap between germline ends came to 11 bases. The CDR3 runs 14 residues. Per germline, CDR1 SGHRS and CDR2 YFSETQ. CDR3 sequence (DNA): TGCGCCAGCAGCTTCAGGGACCATGCCTACGAGCAGTACTTC. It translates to CASSFRDHAYEQYF.

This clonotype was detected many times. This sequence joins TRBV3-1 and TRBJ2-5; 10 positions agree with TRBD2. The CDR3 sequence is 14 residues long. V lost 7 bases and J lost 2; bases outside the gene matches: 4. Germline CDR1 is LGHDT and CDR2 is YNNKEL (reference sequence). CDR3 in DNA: TGTGCCAGCATAACTAGCGGGATACAAGAGACCCAGTACTTC. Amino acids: CASITSGIQETQYF.

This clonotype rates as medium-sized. CDR3: CSARDLVGVQVEQYF. CDR3 bases: TGCAGTGCTAGAGATCTCGTGGGTGTGCAGGTCGAGCAGTACTTC. The genes are TRBV20-1 and TRBJ2-7; D is unclear. Looked up from germline, CDR1 is DFQATT and CDR2 is SNEGSKA (reference sequence). The length of the CDR3 is 15 residues. V dropped 0 bases and J dropped 6 bases, with 18 bases sitting between them.

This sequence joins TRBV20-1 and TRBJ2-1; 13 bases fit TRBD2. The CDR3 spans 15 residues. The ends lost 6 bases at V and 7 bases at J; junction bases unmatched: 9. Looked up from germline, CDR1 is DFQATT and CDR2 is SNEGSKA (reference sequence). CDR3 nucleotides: TGCAGTGCCCTCCCGGGACTAGCGGGATCGAATGAGCAGTTCTTC. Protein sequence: CSALPGLAGSNEQFF.

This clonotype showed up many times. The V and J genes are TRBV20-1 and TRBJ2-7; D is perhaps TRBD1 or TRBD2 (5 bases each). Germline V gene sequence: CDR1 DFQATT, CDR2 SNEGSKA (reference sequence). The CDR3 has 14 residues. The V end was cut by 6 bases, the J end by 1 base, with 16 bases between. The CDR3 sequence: CSAEGLYFSYEQYF. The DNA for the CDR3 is TGCAGTGCCGAGGGGCTGTATTTTTCCTACGAGCAGTACTTC.

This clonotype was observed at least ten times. In nucleotides, the CDR3 is TGTGCCAGCAGCCAACAGGGACTAGCGGCATCCTACGAGCAGTACTTC. It is translated as CASSQQGLAASYEQYF. The chain employs TRBV5-6 and TRBJ2-7; 11 bases agree with TRBD2. The CDR3 contains 16 residues. Germline V gene lookup returns CDR1 SGHDT and CDR2 YYEEEE. After removal of 4 bases from V and 1 base from J, the junction contained 7 bases not matched to a gene.

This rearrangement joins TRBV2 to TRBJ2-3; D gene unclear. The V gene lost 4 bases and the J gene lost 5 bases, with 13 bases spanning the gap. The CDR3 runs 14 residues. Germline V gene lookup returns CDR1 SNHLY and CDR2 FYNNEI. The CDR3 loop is CASSVRVAGDTQYF. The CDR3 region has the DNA TGTGCCAGCAGTGTAAGGGTAGCAGGAGATACGCAGTATTTT.

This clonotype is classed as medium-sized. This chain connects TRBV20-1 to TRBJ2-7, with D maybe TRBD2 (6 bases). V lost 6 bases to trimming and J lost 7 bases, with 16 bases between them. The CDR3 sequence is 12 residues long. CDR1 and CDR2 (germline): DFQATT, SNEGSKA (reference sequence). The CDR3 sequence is CSAGGMSSEQYF. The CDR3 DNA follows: TGCAGTGCGGGGGGAATGTCAAGTGAGCAGTACTTC.

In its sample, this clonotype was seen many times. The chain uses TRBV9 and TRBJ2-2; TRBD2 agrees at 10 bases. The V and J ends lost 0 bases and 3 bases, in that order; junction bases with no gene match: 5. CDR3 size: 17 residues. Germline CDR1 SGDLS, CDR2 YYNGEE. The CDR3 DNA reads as TGTGCCAGCAGCGTAGAGTGGCTAGCGGGGGACACCGGGGAGCTGTTTTTT. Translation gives CASSVEWLAGDTGELFF.

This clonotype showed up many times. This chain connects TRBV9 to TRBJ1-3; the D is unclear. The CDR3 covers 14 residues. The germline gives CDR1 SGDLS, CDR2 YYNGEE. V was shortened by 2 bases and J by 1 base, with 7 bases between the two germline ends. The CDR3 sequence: CASSVWDSGNTIYF. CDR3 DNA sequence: TGTGCCAGCAGCGTCTGGGATTCTGGAAACACCATATATTTT.